The source of this T cell receptor beta chain is a study of T cell responses to AZD1222 COVID-19 vaccine. Study-wide points: Donors, mostly white British, included more females; clonal diversity was possibly underestimated.

Trimming stripped 3 bases from V and 5 bases from J, with 8 bases between. CDR3 length: 13 residues. Germline CDR1 reads SNHLY; CDR2 reads FYNNEI. Combined were second doses at about 4 or about 12 weeks. About this clone itself: Its specificity is unknown.

The assay was immunoSEQ multiplex PCR, and TCRdb's table has in-frame clones only and misses some. The sample lists about 51,000 clones, about 90% seen once, with roughly 1.1% in the top ten. The clonotype was recovered from an adult who received the AZD1222 COVID-19 vaccine. The starting material was peripheral blood, obtained 28 days after the second AZD1222 dose. This chain joins TRBV2 and TRBJ1-5; maybe TRBD1 (5 bases). CDR3 in amino acids: CASSDDSDQPQHF. In DNA form, the CDR3 reads TGTGCCAGCAGTGATGACAGCGATCAGCCCCAGCATTTT.